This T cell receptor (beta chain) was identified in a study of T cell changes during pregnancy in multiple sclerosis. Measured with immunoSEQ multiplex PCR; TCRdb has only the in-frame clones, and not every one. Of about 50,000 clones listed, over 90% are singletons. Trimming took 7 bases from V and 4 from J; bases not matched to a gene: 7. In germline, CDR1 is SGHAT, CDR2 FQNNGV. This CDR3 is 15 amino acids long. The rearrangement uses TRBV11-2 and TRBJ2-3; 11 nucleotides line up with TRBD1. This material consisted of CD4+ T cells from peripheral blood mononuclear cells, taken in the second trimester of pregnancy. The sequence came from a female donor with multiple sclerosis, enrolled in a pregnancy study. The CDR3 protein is CASTPRDRGADTQYF. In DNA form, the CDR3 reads TGTGCCAGCACCCCAAGGGACAGGGGGGCAGATACGCAGTATTTT.